Detailed here is one T cell receptor beta chain. Antigen: not known. The sample originates from a study of long-term antiretroviral therapy in people with HIV. Broader study findings: HIV repertoires spanned narrower CDR3 length ranges than controls.

Researchers ran immunoSEQ v3.0 at survey level. Measured with immunoSEQ multiplex PCR; TCRdb has only the in-frame clones, and not every one. The data contain roughly 26,000 clones, approximately 95% of them singletons. V was clipped by 6 bases and J by 4 bases; unmatched bases: 10. The CDR3 sequence is 15 residues long. Looked up from germline, CDR1 is LNHDA and CDR2 is SQIVND (reference sequence). This sequence was found in a woman between 45 and 60 years old with HIV. Sample: unsorted PBMCs, taken about 4.7 years after starting antiretroviral therapy. This rearrangement joins TRBV19 to TRBJ2-7, with 9 bases matching TRBD1. DNA of the CDR3: TGTGCCAGTAGACCAAATCCCGGGACAGGGTACGAGCAGTACTTC. Protein sequence: CASRPNPGTGYEQYF.